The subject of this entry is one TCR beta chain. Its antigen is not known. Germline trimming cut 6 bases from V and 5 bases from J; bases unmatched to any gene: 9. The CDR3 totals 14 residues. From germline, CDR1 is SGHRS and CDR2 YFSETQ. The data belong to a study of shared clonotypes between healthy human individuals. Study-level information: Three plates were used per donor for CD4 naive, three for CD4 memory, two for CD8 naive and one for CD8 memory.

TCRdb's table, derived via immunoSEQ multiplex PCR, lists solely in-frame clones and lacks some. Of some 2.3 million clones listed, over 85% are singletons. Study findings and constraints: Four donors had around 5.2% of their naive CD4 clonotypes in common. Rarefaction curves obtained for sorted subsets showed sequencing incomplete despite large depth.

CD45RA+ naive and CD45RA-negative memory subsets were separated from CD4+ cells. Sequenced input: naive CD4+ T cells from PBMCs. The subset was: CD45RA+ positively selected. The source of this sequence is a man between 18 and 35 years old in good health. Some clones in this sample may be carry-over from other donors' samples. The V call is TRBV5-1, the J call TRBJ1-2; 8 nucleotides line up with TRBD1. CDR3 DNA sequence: TGCGCCAGCACCCCGGGAGGGACAGGATATGGCTACACCTTC. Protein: CASTPGGTGYGYTF.